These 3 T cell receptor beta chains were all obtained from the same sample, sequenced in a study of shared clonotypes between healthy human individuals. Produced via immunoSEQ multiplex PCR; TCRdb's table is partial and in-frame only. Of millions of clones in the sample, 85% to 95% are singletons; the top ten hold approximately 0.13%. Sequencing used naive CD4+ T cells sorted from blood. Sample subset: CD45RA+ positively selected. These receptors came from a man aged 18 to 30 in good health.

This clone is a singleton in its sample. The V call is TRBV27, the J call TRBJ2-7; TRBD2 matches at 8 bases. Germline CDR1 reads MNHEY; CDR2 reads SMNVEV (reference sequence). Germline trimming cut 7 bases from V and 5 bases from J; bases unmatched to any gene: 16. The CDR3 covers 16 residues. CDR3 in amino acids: CASKSVTGLAGNEQYF. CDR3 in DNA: TGTGCCAGCAAGTCTGTCACGGGGCTAGCGGGTAACGAGCAGTACTTC.

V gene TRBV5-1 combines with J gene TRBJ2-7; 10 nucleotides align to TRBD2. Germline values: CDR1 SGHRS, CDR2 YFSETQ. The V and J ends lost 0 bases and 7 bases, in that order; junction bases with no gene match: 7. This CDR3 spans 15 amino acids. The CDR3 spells CASSLEGAGGREQYF. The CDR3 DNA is TGCGCCAGCAGCTTGGAGGGAGCGGGAGGGCGTGAGCAGTACTTC.

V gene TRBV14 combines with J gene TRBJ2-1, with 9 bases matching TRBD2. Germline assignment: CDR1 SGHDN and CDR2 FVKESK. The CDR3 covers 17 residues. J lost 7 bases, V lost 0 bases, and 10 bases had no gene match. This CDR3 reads CASSQDDRLAGLNEQFF. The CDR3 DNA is TGTGCCAGCAGCCAAGATGACCGGCTAGCGGGACTTAATGAGCAGTTCTTC.